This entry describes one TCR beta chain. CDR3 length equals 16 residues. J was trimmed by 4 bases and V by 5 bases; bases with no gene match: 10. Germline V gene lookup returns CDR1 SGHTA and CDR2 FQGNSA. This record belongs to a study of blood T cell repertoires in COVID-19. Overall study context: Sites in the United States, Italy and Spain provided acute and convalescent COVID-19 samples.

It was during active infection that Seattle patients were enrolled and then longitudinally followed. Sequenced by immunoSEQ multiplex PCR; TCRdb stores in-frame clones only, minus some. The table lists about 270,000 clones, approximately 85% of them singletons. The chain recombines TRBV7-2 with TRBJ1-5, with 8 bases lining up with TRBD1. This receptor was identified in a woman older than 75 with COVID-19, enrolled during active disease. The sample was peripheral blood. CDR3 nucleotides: TGTGCCAGCAGCCTAAACGGACAGGGCGGGAATCAGCCCCAGCATTTT. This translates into CASSLNGQGGNQPQHF. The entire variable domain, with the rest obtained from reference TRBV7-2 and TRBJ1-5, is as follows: GAGVSQSPSNKVTEKGKDVELRCDPISGHTALYWYRQSLGQGLEFLIYFQGNSAPDKSGLPSDRFSAERTGGSVSTLTIQRTQQEDSAVYLCASSLNGQGGNQPQHFGDGTRLSIL.